A single sample gave rise to the 8 T cell receptor beta chains below, sequenced in a study of metastatic and nonmetastatic thyroid tumors. TCRdb re-processed the PCR reads through MiXCR. The sample has some 25,000 clones; 14% to 15% are singletons. No patient had received any treatment before thyroid surgery. The sequenced sample was blood. Receptor source: a female donor with papillary thyroid cancer or a benign thyroid nodule (not recorded which). Some clones in this sample may be carry-over from other donors' samples.

This clone has more than one count but fewer than ten. Here the CDR3 DNA reads TGTGCCAGCGGAATGGACGGGGCATTCTACGAGCAGTACTTC. Amino acids: CASGMDGAFYEQYF. J is TRBJ2-7 and V is TRBV6-1; either TRBD1 or TRBD2 may supply D (5 bases each). The V gene lost 8 bases and the J gene lost 3 bases, with 17 bases spanning the gap. This CDR3 is 14 amino acids long. CDR1 MNHNS and CDR2 SASEGT come from the germline V gene.

This clone has ten or more counts. In DNA, the CDR3 is TGCAGCGCCGCGGACAGGCTCTCCTACGAGCAGTACTTC. It is translated as CSAADRLSYEQYF. The chain recombines TRBV29-1 with TRBJ2-7; 7 bases fit TRBD1. The CDR3 has 13 residues. J lost 0 bases, V lost 7 bases, and 6 bases had no gene match. Germline V CDR1 and CDR2: SQVTM, ANQGSEA.

This clone has a count of ten or more. Here the CDR3 reads CASSLATSGSKQFF. The CDR3 DNA follows: TGCGCCAGCAGCTTGGCGACTAGCGGCAGCAAGCAGTTCTTC. The chain couples TRBV5-1 to TRBJ2-1; TRBD2 matches 9 bases. In germline, CDR1 is SGHRS, CDR2 YFSETQ. Unmatched junction bases numbered 6, after V lost 0 bases and J lost 11 bases. The CDR3 is 14 residues long.

This clone came up many times. J is TRBJ1-2 and V is TRBV14; D is unresolved. Trimming removed 4 bases from V and 3 bases from J, with 18 bases in between. The CDR3 length is 16 residues. Germline lookup yields CDR1 SGHDN and CDR2 FVKESK. The CDR3 DNA reads TGTGCCAGCAGCCCGACTTCCAAGGTGTGGCACTATGGCTACACCTTC. Translated, it gives CASSPTSKVWHYGYTF. The complete variable domain, with remaining parts taken from reference TRBV14 and TRBJ1-2, reads EAGVTQFPSHSVIEKGQTVTLRCDPISGHDNLYWYRRVMGKEIKFLLHFVKESKQDESGMPNNRFLAERTGGTYSTLKVQPAELEDSGVYFCASSPTSKVWHYGYTFGSGTRLTVV.

This rearrangement joins TRBV2 to TRBJ2-5; possibly TRBD2 for D (5 bases). The germline gives CDR1 SNHLY, CDR2 FYNNEI. Trimming removed 1 base at V and 9 bases at J, with 21 bases between. The CDR3 has 16 residues. The CDR3 loop reads CASSEGKRFLEEAQYF. In DNA form, the CDR3 reads TGTGCCAGCAGTGAAGGGAAAAGATTTCTTGAGGAGGCCCAGTACTTC.

This chain connects TRBV28 to TRBJ1-2; possible D gene TRBD1, 5 bases. The CDR3 is made up of 14 amino acids. Germline CDR1 MDHEN, CDR2 SYDVKM. Trimming cost V 5 bases and J 6 bases, with 16 bases left between them. This CDR3 is CASSRRGFAHGYTF. The DNA of the CDR3 is TGTGCCAGCAGTCGACGGGGGTTCGCACATGGCTACACCTTC.

Sample share makes this clone medium-sized. The chain has TRBV6-1 and TRBJ2-3; 13 bases map to TRBD2. The CDR3 totals 16 residues. The V gene end was trimmed by 3 bases and the J gene end by 5 bases; junction bases not matched to a gene: 5. CDR1 is MNHNS and CDR2 is SASEGT in the germline V gene. The CDR3 protein is CASSEELAGGRDTQYF. Here the CDR3 DNA reads TGTGCCAGCAGTGAGGAACTAGCGGGAGGGAGAGATACGCAGTATTTT.

This clone has a count of ten or more. The chain employs TRBV4-3 and TRBJ1-1; a weak D match, TRBD1 (5 bases). CDR3 length: 15 amino acids. The V gene lost 2 bases and the J gene lost 3 bases, with 13 bases spanning the gap. Germline V gene sequence: CDR1 LGHNA, CDR2 YSLEER. CDR3 sequence (DNA): TGCGCCAGCAGCCAAATCCGGGACGGATACACTGAAGCTTTCTTT. Residues: CASSQIRDGYTEAFF.